This T cell receptor beta chain was captured by sequencing in a study of blood T cell repertoires in COVID-19. Overall study: From the United States, Italy and Spain came samples of acute and convalescent COVID-19. Sources were T cells, B-cell-depleted T cells, or PBMCs; the material itself was cDNA or gDNA.

In the original workflow: Amplification with reference gene primers provided the estimates of nucleated cell counts. Generated by immunoSEQ multiplex PCR, the TCRdb table keeps only in-frame clones and is missing some. V, J and clone size were drawn from that table, and D and trimming were deduced from the DNA. Seen here are about 29,000 clones, roughly 80% observed once, and the top ten hold approximately 7.8%. The germline V gene has CDR1 SGHRS and CDR2 YFSETQ. This CDR3 contains 14 residues. V was clipped by 1 base and J by 4 bases, with 9 bases between them. Sample: peripheral blood. This chain connects TRBV5-1 to TRBJ1-3; possible D gene TRBD1, 5 bases. This clonotype was sampled from a woman between 70 and 85 years old with active or convalescent COVID-19. The CDR3 loop reads CASSLRDSGNTIYF. The DNA for the CDR3 is TGCGCCAGCAGCTTGAGGGACTCAGGAAACACCATATATTTT.